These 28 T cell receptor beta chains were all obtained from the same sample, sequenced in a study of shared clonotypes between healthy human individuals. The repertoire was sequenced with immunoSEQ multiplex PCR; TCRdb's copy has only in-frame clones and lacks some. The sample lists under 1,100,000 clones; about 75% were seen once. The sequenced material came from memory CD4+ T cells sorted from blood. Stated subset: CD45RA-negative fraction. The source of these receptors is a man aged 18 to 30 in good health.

This CDR3 reads CASSFRGGGQETQYF. The CDR3 nucleotides read TGTGCCAGCAGCTTCCGGGGCGGGGGGCAAGAGACCCAGTACTTC. The rearrangement links TRBV5-4 to TRBJ2-5; 8 bases align to TRBD2. The CDR3 is made up of 15 amino acids. The V gene's germline CDR1 is SGHNT and CDR2 YYREEE (reference sequence). V lost 2 bases and J lost 2; bases outside the gene matches: 5.

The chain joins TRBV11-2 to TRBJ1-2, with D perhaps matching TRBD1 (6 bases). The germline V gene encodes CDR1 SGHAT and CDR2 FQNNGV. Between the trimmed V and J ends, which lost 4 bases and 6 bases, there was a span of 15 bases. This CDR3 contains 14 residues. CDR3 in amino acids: CASSSGTGLDGYTF. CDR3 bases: TGTGCCAGCAGCTCCGGTACAGGGTTGGATGGCTACACCTTC.

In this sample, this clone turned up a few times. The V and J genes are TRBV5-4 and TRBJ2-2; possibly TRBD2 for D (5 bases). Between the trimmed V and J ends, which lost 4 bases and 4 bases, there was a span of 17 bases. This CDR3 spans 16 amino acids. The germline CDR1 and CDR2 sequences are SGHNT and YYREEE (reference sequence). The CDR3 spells CASSMGGRRLTGELFF. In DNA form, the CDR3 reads TGTGCCAGCAGCATGGGCGGACGGAGGCTCACCGGGGAGCTGTTTTTT. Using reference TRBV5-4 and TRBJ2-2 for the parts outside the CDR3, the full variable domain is ETGVTQSPTHLIKTRGQQVTLRCSSQSGHNTVSWYQQALGQGPQFIFQYYREEENGRGNFPPRFSGLQFPNYSSELNVNALELDDSALYLCASSMGGRRLTGELFFGEGSRLTVL.

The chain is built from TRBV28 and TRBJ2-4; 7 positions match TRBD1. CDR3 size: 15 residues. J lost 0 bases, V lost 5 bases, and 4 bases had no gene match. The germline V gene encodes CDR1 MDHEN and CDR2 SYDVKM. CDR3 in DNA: TGTGCCAGCAGTACCGGGACAGCAGCCAAAAACATTCAGTACTTC. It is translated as CASSTGTAAKNIQYF.

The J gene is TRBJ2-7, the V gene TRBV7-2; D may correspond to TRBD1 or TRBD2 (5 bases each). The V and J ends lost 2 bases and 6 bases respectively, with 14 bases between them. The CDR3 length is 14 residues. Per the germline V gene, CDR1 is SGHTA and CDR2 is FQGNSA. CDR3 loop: CASSLSWGAGEQYF. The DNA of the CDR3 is TGTGCCAGCAGCTTAAGCTGGGGCGCGGGCGAGCAGTACTTC.

This chain's CDR3 is CAWRWGSPTGELFF. In nucleotides, the CDR3 is TGTGCCTGGAGGTGGGGTAGTCCGACCGGGGAGCTGTTTTTT. This sequence joins TRBV30 and TRBJ2-2; D is ambiguous. Germline V gene data show CDR1 as GTSNPN and CDR2 as SVGIG (reference sequence). The V and J ends lost 3 bases and 5 bases respectively, with 13 bases between them. This CDR3 contains 14 residues.

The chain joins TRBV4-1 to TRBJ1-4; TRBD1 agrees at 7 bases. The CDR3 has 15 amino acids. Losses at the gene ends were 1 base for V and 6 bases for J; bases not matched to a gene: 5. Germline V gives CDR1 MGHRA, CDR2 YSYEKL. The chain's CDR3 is CASSQVGGTDEKLFF. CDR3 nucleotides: TGCGCCAGCAGCCAAGTCGGCGGGACAGATGAAAAACTGTTTTTT.

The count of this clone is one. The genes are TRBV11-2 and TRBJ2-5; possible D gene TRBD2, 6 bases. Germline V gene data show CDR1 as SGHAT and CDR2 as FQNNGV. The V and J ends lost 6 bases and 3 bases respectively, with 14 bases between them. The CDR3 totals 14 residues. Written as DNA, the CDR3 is TGTGCCAGCAGTTTGGGCGGGGCAGAAGAGACCCAGTACTTC. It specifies CASSLGGAEETQYF. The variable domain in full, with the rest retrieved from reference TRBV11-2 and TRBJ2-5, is EAGVAQSPRYKIIEKRQSVAFWCNPISGHATLYWYQQILGQGPKLLIQFQNNGVVDDSQLPKDRFSAERLKGVDSTLKIQPAKLEDSAVYLCASSLGGAEETQYFGPGTRLLVL.

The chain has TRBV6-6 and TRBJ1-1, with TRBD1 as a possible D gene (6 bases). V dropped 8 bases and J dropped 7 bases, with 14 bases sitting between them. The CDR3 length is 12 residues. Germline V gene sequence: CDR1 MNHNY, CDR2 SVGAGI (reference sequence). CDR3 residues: CASGTWALEAFF. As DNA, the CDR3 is TGTGCCAGCGGGACATGGGCCCTTGAAGCTTTCTTT.

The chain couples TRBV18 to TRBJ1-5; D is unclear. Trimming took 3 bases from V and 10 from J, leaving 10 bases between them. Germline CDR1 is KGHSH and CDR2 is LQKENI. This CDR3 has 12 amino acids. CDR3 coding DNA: TGTGCCAGCTCACCCGAAGTAGGACCCCAGCATTTT. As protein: CASSPEVGPQHF.

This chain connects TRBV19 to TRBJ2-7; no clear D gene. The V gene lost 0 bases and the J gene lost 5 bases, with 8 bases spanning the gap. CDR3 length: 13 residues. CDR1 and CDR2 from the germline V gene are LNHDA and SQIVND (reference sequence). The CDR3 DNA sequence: TGTGCCAGTAGTATAGAGGCAGGCGACGAGCAGTACTTC. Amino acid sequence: CASSIEAGDEQYF. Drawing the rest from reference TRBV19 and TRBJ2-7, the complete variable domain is DGGITQSPKYLFRKEGQNVTLSCEQNLNHDAMYWYRQDPGQGLRLIYYSQIVNDFQKGDIAEGYSVSREKKESFPLTVTSAQKNPTAFYLCASSIEAGDEQYFGPGTRLTVT.

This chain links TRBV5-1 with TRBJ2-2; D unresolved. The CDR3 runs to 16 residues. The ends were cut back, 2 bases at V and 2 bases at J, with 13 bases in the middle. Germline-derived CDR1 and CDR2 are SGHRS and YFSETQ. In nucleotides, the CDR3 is TGCGCCAGCAGCTTTAGGTACCCCTCAAACACCGGGGAGCTGTTTTTT. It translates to CASSFRYPSNTGELFF.

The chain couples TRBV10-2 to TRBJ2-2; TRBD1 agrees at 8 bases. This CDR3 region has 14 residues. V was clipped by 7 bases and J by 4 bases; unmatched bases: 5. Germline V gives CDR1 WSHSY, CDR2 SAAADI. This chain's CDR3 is CASTLQGGTGELFF. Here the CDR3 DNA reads TGCGCCAGCACCCTACAGGGGGGCACCGGGGAGCTGTTTTTT.

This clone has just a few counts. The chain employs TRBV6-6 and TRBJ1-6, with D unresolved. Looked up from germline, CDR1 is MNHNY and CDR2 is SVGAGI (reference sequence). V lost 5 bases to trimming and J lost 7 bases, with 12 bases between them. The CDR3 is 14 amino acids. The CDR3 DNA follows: TGTGCCAGCAGTCTGCAGAGAAGCAATTCACCCCTCCACTTT. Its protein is CASSLQRSNSPLHF.

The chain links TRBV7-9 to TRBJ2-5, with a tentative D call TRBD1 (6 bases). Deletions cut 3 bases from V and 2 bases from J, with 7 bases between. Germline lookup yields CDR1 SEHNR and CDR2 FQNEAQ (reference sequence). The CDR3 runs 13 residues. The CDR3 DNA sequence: TGTGCCAGCAGCTTGGGACAACAAGAGACCCAGTACTTC. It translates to CASSLGQQETQYF.

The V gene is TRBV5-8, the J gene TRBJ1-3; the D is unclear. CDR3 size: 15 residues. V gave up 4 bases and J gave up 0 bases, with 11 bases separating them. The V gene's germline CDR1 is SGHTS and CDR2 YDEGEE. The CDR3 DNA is TGTGCCAGCAGCACCTCCGGGAGCTCTGGAAACACCATATATTTT. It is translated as CASSTSGSSGNTIYF.

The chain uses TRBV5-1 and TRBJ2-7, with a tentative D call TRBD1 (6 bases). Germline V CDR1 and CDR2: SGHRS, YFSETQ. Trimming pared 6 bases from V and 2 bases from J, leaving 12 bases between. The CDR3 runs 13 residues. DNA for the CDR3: TGCGCCAGCAACCGGGACACAGCCTACGAGCAGTACTTC. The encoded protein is CASNRDTAYEQYF.

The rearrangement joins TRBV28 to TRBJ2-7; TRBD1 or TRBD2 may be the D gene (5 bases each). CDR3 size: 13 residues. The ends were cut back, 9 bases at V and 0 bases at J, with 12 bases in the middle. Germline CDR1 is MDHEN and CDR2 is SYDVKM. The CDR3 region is CASNRGGSYEQYF. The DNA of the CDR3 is TGTGCCAGTAATCGTGGGGGCTCCTACGAGCAGTACTTC.

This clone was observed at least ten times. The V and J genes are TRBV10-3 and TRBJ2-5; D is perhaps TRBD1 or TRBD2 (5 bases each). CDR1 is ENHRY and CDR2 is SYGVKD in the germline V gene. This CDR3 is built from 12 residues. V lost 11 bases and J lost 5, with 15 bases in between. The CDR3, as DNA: TGTGCCGTCTCCGGGACCGCGGAGACCCAGTACTTC. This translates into CAVSGTAETQYF.

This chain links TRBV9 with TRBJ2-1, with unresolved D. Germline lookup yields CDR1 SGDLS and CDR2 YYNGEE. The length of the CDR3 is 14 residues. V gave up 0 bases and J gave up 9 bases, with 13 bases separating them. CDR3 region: CASSVEVQGFEQFF. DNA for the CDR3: TGTGCCAGCAGCGTAGAAGTGCAAGGGTTTGAGCAGTTCTTC. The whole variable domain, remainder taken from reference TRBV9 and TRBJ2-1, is DSGVTQTPKHLITATGQRVTLRCSPRSGDLSVYWYQQSLDQGLQFLIQYYNGEERAKGNILERFSAQQFPDLHSELNLSSLELGDSALYFCASSVEVQGFEQFFGPGTRLTVL.

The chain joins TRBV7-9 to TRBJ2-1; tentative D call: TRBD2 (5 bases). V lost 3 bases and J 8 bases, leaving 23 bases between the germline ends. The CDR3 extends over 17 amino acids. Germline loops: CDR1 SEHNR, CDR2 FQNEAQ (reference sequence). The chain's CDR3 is CASSFPPGNVAFYEQFF. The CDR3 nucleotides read TGTGCCAGCAGCTTCCCTCCGGGGAACGTGGCCTTTTATGAGCAGTTCTTC. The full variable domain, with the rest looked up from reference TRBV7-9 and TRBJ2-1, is DTGVSQNPRHKITKRGQNVTFRCDPISEHNRLYWYRQTLGQGPEFLTYFQNEAQLEKSRLLSDRFSAERPKGSFSTLEIQRTEQGDSAMYLCASSFPPGNVAFYEQFFGPGTRLTVL.

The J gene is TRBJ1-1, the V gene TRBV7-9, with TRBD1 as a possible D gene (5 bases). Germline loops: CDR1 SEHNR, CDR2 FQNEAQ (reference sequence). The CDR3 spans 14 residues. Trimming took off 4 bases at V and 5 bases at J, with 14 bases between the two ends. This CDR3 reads CASSYLGELTEAFF. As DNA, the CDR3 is TGTGCCAGCAGCTACCTAGGGGAGCTAACTGAAGCTTTCTTT.

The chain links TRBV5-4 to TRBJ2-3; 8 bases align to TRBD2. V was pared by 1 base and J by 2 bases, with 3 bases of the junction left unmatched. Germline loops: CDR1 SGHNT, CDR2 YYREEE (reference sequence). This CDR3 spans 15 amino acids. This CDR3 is CASSLSGRTTDTQYF. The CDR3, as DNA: TGTGCCAGCAGCTTGAGCGGGAGAACCACAGATACGCAGTATTTT.

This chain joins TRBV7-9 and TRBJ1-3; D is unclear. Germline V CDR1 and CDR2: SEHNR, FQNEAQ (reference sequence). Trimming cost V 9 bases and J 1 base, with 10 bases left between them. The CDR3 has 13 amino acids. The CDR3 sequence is CASKLGSGNTIYF. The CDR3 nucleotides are TGTGCCAGTAAACTGGGGTCTGGAAACACCATATATTTT. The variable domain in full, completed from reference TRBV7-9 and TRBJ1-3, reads DTGVSQNPRHKITKRGQNVTFRCDPISEHNRLYWYRQTLGQGPEFLTYFQNEAQLEKSRLLSDRFSAERPKGSFSTLEIQRTEQGDSAMYLCASKLGSGNTIYFGEGSWLTVV.

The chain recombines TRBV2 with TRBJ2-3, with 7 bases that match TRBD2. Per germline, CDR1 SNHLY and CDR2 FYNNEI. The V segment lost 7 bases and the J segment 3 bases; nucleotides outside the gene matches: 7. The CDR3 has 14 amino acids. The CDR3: CASNSWTRTDTQYF. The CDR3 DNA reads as TGTGCCAGCAACTCGTGGACTAGAACAGATACGCAGTATTTT.

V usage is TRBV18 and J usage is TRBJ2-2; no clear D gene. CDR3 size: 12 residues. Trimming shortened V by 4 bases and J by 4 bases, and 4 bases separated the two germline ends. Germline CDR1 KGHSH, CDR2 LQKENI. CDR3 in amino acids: CASSLGTGELFF. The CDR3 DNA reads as TGTGCCAGCTCACTTGGCACCGGGGAGCTGTTTTTT.

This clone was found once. In nucleotides, the CDR3 is TGTGCCAGCAGTGAAGGGGTCGGAAGGGGCGGCTACGAGCAGTACTTC. Amino acid sequence: CASSEGVGRGGYEQYF. V is TRBV2 and J is TRBJ2-7, with D maybe TRBD1 (5 bases). Germline V CDR1 and CDR2: SNHLY, FYNNEI. V dropped 1 base and J dropped 3 bases, with 16 bases sitting between them. This CDR3 contains 16 residues.

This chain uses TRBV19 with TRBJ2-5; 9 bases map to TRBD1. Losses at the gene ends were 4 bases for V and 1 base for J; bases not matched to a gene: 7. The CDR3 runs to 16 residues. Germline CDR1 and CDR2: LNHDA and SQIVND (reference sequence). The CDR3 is CASSKFGTGRQETQYF. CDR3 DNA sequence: TGTGCCAGTAGTAAATTTGGGACAGGGCGCCAAGAGACCCAGTACTTC. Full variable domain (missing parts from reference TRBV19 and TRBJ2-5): DGGITQSPKYLFRKEGQNVTLSCEQNLNHDAMYWYRQDPGQGLRLIYYSQIVNDFQKGDIAEGYSVSREKKESFPLTVTSAQKNPTAFYLCASSKFGTGRQETQYFGPGTRLLVL.